This is a list of T cell receptor beta chains from one sample in a study of blood T cell repertoires in COVID-19. Profiled with immunoSEQ multiplex PCR; TCRdb holds only in-frame clones, not every one. The profile shows 150,000 to 200,000 clones, about four fifths of them singletons. Sequencing was done on a sample of peripheral blood. The receptors originated from a man younger than 35 with active or convalescent COVID-19. Each CDR3 is given with its conserved first and last residue. D genes are given only for firm matches. For some rows the clone size is stated as once, few or many, or as a class when expanded; others skip it.

D: NA
J: TRBJ1-2
V: TRBV15
size: once
CDR3: CATSRELTDYGYTF
DNA: TGTGCCACCAGCAGAGAATTGACAGACTATGGCTACACCTTC

D: TRBD2
J: TRBJ2-3
V: TRBV2
size: NA
CDR3: CASKTSGATDTQYF
DNA: TGTGCCAGCAAGACTAGCGGGGCCACAGATACGCAGTATTTT

D: TRBD1
J: TRBJ1-2
V: TRBV11-2
size: NA
CDR3: CASSFTLSGQGRYTF
DNA: TGTGCCAGCAGCTTCACCTTATCCGGACAGGGTCGCTACACCTTC

D: NA
J: TRBJ1-4
V: TRBV21-1
size: once
CDR3: CASSENREDRGQSNEKLFF
DNA: TGTGCCAGCAGCGAAAACCGAGAAGACAGGGGGCAGAGTAATGAAAAACTGTTTTTT

D: TRBD1
J: TRBJ2-7
V: TRBV11-2
size: few
CDR3: CASSAHRGNGYEQYF
DNA: TGTGCCAGCAGCGCTCACAGGGGGAACGGGTACGAGCAGTACTTC

D: NA
J: TRBJ1-4
V: TRBV5-6
size: NA
CDR3: CASSSGDSRSEKLFF
DNA: TGTGCCAGCAGCTCCGGAGACTCGAGAAGTGAAAAACTGTTTTTT

D: NA
J: TRBJ2-7
V: TRBV28
size: NA
CDR3: CATSTPYEQYF
DNA: TGTGCCACTTCGACTCCCTACGAGCAGTACTTC

D: NA
J: TRBJ1-1
V: TRBV3-1/TRBV3-2
size: NA
CDR3: CASSKGRVGTEAFF
DNA: TGTGCCAGCAGCAAGGGGCGTGTGGGCACTGAAGCTTTCTTT

D: NA
J: TRBJ2-5
V: TRBV5-5
size: NA
CDR3: CASSLDPLETQYF
DNA: TGTGCCAGCAGCTTGGATCCCCTAGAGACCCAGTACTTC

D: NA
J: TRBJ2-7
V: TRBV2
size: NA
CDR3: CASSANYEQYF
DNA: TGTGCCAGCAGTGCCAACTACGAGCAGTACTTC

D: TRBD2
J: TRBJ2-1
V: TRBV9
size: NA
CDR3: CASSVVSGQNEQFF
DNA: TGTGCCAGCAGCGTAGTTAGCGGGCAGAATGAGCAGTTCTTC

D: NA
J: TRBJ2-4
V: TRBV7-2
size: NA
CDR3: CASSLGTAVKNIQYF
DNA: TGTGCCAGCAGCTTAGGTACAGCTGTCAAAAACATTCAGTACTTC

D: TRBD1
J: TRBJ2-7
V: TRBV28
size: NA
CDR3: CASSFARTGTYEQYF
DNA: TGTGCCAGCAGTTTTGCCCGGACAGGAACCTACGAGCAGTACTTC

D: NA
J: TRBJ1-2
V: TRBV11-2
size: NA
CDR3: CASSLGVGPGYGYTF
DNA: TGTGCCAGCAGCTTAGGGGTGGGGCCAGGCTATGGCTACACCTTC

D: NA
J: TRBJ1-1
V: TRBV6-1
size: once
CDR3: CASSEWSRVNTEAFF
DNA: TGTGCCAGCAGTGAATGGTCCAGGGTAAACACTGAAGCTTTCTTT

D: TRBD1
J: TRBJ2-2
V: TRBV7-8
size: once
CDR3: CASSRDRVGAGELFF
DNA: TGTGCCAGCAGCCGAGACAGGGTCGGGGCCGGGGAGCTGTTTTTT

D: TRBD1
J: TRBJ1-4
V: TRBV18
size: NA
CDR3: CASSPGQGTNEKLFF
DNA: TGTGCCAGCTCACCAGGACAGGGCACTAATGAAAAACTGTTTTTT

D: TRBD2
J: TRBJ2-5
V: TRBV7-9
size: few
CDR3: CASSLAGGGETQYF
DNA: TGTGCCAGCAGCTTAGCGGGGGGAGGGGAGACCCAGTACTTC

D: NA
J: TRBJ1-2
V: TRBV6-1
size: few
CDR3: CASSEYSNNYGYTF
DNA: TGTGCCAGCAGTGAATATAGCAATAACTATGGCTACACCTTC

D: NA
J: TRBJ1-6
V: TRBV14
size: NA
CDR3: CASSPGLYNSPLHF
DNA: TGTGCCAGCAGCCCCGGACTGTATAATTCACCCCTCCACTTT

D: NA
J: TRBJ2-7
V: TRBV7-2
size: NA
CDR3: CASSARVRGGYEQYF
DNA: TGTGCCAGCAGCGCCCGGGTCAGAGGAGGGTACGAGCAGTACTTC

D: TRBD2
J: TRBJ2-7
V: TRBV5-1
size: NA
CDR3: CASSSLRTSGDYEQYF
DNA: TGCGCCAGCAGCTCCCTCCGGACTAGCGGAGATTACGAGCAGTACTTC

D: NA
J: TRBJ1-2
V: TRBV20-1
size: NA
CDR3: CSASGQGDYGYTF
DNA: TGCAGTGCTAGTGGTCAGGGCGACTATGGCTACACCTTC

D: TRBD1
J: TRBJ1-2
V: TRBV10-3
size: NA
CDR3: CAINTGAGGYTF
DNA: TGTGCCATCAATACAGGGGCGGGTGGCTACACCTTC

D: TRBD1
J: TRBJ1-1
V: TRBV19
size: NA
CDR3: CASSLQWAGGQNTEAFF
DNA: TGTGCCAGTAGTCTCCAATGGGCAGGGGGACAGAACACTGAAGCTTTCTTT

D: TRBD2
J: TRBJ2-1
V: TRBV5-8
size: NA
CDR3: CASRFPGLAGYEQFF
DNA: TGTGCCAGCAGATTCCCCGGGCTAGCGGGATACGAGCAGTTCTTC

D: TRBD1
J: TRBJ2-2
V: TRBV2
size: NA
CDR3: CASKAGTGTPTGELFF
DNA: TGTGCCAGCAAAGCCGGGACAGGGACTCCCACCGGGGAGCTGTTTTTT

D: NA
J: TRBJ1-5
V: TRBV27
size: NA
CDR3: CASSQWASYSNQPQHF
DNA: TGTGCCAGCAGTCAATGGGCATCCTATAGCAATCAGCCCCAGCATTTT

D: TRBD2
J: TRBJ2-3
V: TRBV27
size: NA
CDR3: CASRTLAGEGDTQYF
DNA: TGTGCCAGCAGAACTCTAGCGGGAGAAGGTGATACGCAGTATTTT

D: NA
J: TRBJ1-1
V: TRBV12-3/TRBV12-4
size: NA
CDR3: CASSFIRTEAFF
DNA: TGTGCCAGCAGTTTTATCCGGACTGAAGCTTTCTTT

D: TRBD2
J: TRBJ2-1
V: TRBV27
size: NA
CDR3: CASSFDGEGYNEQFF
DNA: TGTGCCAGCAGTTTCGACGGGGAGGGTTACAATGAGCAGTTCTTC

D: TRBD2
J: TRBJ2-5
V: TRBV5-1
size: NA
CDR3: CASSLPRVAGETGRETQYF
DNA: TGCGCCAGCAGCTTGCCCCGGGTAGCGGGAGAGACGGGTCGAGAGACCCAGTACTTC

D: NA
J: TRBJ2-1
V: TRBV19
size: NA
CDR3: CASSFSNEQFF
DNA: TGTGCCAGTAGTTTCAGCAATGAGCAGTTCTTC

D: NA
J: TRBJ1-1
V: TRBV2
size: NA
CDR3: CASSTGLSEAFF
DNA: TGTGCCAGCAGCACAGGGCTATCTGAAGCTTTCTTT

D: TRBD2
J: TRBJ2-5
V: TRBV28
size: NA
CDR3: CAIGLAGVETQYF
DNA: TGTGCCATCGGACTAGCGGGAGTGGAGACCCAGTACTTC

D: TRBD1
J: TRBJ1-3
V: TRBV2
size: NA
CDR3: CASRLRTGRGNTIYF
DNA: TGTGCCAGCAGGCTAAGGACAGGCCGGGGAAACACCATATATTTT

D: TRBD1
J: TRBJ1-1
V: TRBV9
size: once
CDR3: CASSVPQGATTAFF
DNA: TGTGCCAGCAGCGTACCACAGGGGGCGACGACGGCTTTCTTT

D: TRBD1
J: TRBJ1-5
V: TRBV19
size: NA
CDR3: CASKFDREDQPQHF
DNA: TGTGCCAGTAAGTTCGACAGGGAGGATCAGCCCCAGCATTTT

D: TRBD1
J: TRBJ2-1
V: TRBV6-2/TRBV6-3
size: NA
CDR3: CASSQAGTVNNEQFF
DNA: TGTGCCAGCAGCCAAGCCGGGACAGTTAACAATGAGCAGTTCTTC

D: TRBD2
J: TRBJ2-3
V: TRBV9
size: NA
CDR3: CASSVGAGRGGPDTQYF
DNA: TGTGCCAGCAGCGTAGGGGCTGGACGGGGGGGCCCAGATACGCAGTATTTT

D: NA
J: TRBJ2-4
V: TRBV21-1
size: NA
CDR3: CASSNSPTESSRENIQYF
DNA: TGTGCCAGCAGCAATTCACCCACCGAATCGTCTCGGGAAAACATTCAGTACTTC